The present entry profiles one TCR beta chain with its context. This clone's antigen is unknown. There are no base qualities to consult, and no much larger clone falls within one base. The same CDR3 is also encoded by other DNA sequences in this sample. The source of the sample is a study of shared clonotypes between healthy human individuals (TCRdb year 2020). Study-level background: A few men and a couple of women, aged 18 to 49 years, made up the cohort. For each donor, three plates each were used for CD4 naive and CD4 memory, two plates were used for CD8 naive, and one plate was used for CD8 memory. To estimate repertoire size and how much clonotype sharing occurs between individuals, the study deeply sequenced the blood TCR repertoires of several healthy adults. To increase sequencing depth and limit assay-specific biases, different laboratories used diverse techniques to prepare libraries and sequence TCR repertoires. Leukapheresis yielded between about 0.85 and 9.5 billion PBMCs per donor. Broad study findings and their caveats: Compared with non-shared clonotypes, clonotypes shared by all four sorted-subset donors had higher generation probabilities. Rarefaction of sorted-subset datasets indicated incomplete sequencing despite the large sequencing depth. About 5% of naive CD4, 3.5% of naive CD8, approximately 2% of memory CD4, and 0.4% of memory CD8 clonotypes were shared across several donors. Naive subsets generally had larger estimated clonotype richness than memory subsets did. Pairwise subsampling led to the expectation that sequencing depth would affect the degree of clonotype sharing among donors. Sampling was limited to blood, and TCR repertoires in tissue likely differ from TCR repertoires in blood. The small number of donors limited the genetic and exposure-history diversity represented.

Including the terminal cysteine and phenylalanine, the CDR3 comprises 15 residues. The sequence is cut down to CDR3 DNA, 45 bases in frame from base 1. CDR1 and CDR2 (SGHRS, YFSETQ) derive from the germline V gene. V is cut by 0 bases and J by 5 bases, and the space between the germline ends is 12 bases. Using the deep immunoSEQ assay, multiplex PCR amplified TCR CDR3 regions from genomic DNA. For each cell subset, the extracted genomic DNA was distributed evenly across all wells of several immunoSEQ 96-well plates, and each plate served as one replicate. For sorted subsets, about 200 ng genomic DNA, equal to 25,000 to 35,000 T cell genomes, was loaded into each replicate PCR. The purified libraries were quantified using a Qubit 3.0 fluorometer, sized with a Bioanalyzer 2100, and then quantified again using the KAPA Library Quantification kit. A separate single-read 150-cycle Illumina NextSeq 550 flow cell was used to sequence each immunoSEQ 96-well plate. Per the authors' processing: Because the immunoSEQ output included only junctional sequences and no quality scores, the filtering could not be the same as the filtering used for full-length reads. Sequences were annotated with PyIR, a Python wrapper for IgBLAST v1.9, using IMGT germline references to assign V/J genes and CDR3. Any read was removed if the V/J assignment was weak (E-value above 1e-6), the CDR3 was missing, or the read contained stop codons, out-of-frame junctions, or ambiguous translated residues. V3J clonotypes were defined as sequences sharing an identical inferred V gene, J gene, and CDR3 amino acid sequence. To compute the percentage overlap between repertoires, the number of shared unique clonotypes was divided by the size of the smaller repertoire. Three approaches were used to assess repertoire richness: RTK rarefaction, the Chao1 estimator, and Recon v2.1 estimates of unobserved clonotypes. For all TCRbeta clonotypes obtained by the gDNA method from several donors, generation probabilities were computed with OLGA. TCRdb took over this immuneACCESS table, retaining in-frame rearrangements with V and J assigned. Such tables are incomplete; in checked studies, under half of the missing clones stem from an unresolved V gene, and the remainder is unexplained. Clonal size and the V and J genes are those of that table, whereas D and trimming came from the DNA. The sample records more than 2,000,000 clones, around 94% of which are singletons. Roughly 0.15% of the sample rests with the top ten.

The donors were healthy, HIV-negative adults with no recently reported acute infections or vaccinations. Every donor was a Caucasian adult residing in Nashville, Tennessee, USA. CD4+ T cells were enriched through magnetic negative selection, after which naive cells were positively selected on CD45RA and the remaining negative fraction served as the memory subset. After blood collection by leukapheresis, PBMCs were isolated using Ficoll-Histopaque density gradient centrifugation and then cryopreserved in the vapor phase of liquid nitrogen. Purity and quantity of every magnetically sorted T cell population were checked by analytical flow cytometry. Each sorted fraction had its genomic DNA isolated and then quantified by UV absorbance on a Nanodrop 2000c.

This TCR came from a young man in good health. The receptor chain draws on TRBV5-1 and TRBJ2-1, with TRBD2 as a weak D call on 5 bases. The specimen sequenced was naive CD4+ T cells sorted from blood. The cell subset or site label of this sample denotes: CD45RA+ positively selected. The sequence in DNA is TGCGCCAGCAGCTTGGCCGGTCTAGCTCACAATGAGCAGTTCTTC. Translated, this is CASSLAGLAHNEQFF.